This T cell receptor beta chain derives from a study of blood T cell repertoires in COVID-19. Background on the study: Some COVID-19 samples were acute and others convalescent; all came from the United States, Italy and Spain. From T cells, B-cell-depleted T cells, or PBMCs came the material, which was cDNA or gDNA.

Original processing notes: Researchers report that nucleated cell counts were estimated from reference gene primer amplification. The repertoire was sequenced with immunoSEQ multiplex PCR; TCRdb's copy has only in-frame clones and lacks some. V and J calls plus clone size are reproduced from that table; the DNA served to infer D and trimming. The sample holds 150,000 to 200,000 clones, over 75% seen once. The CDR3 contains 15 residues. V lost 3 bases and J 5 bases, leaving 16 bases between the germline ends. Germline assignment: CDR1 SEHNR and CDR2 FQNEAQ (reference sequence). The TCR comes from a man aged 65 to 79 who had recovered from COVID-19. The chain recombines TRBV7-9 with TRBJ1-1; D possibly corresponds to TRBD1 (6 bases). Input material: peripheral blood. The CDR3 DNA follows: TGTGCCAGCAGCTTGGGGCGGGGGGCGCGGACTGAAGCTTTCTTT. It specifies CASSLGRGARTEAFF.